One and the same sample provided the 31 T cell receptor beta chains below, sequenced in a study of cytomegalovirus exposure and HLA in healthy donors (dated by TCRdb to 2016 to 2017). Library method: the immunoSEQ multiplex PCR assay. The multiplex PCR relied on a mix of 60 forward primers for TCR Vbeta segments and 13 reverse primers for TCR Jbeta segments. TCRdb limited this immuneACCESS table to in-frame rearrangements with V and J called. A share of clones is missing; checked studies link under half to unresolved V genes, and the rest is unexplained. In all, the sample holds roughly 100,000 clones, and about a tenth of those were seen once. Under 6% of the sample is taken by the ten largest. Sequencing input: PBMCs. The source of these receptors is a man in his forties in good health and CMV-seropositive.

This clone has only a few counts. The chain links TRBV5-4 to TRBJ2-3, with D perhaps matching TRBD1 (6 bases). Trimming removed 4 bases from V and 2 bases from J, with 17 bases in between. The CDR3 sequence is 16 residues long. CDR1 and CDR2 from the germline V gene are SGHNT and YYREEE (reference sequence). For the CDR3, the DNA is TGTGCCAGCAGCCCGAATGCCGGGACACACACAGATACGCAGTATTTT. This sequence encodes CASSPNAGTHTDTQYF.

This clone showed up just a few times. V gene TRBV7-2 combines with J gene TRBJ2-2; D is possibly TRBD2 (5 bases). Trimming removed 0 bases from V and 7 bases from J, with 12 bases in between. Germline CDR1 and CDR2: SGHTA and FQGNSA. The CDR3 runs 15 residues. This CDR3 is CASSLATGKGGELFF. The DNA for the CDR3 is TGTGCCAGCAGCTTAGCGACCGGGAAGGGCGGGGAGCTGTTTTTT. The full variable domain, in which reference TRBV7-2 and TRBJ2-2 provide the parts outside the CDR3, is GAGVSQSPSNKVTEKGKDVELRCDPISGHTALYWYRQSLGQGLEFLIYFQGNSAPDKSGLPSDRFSAERTGGSVSTLTIQRTQQEDSAVYLCASSLATGKGGELFFGEGSRLTVL.

The rearrangement joins TRBV9 to TRBJ2-1; 15 nucleotides match TRBD2. From germline, CDR1 is SGDLS and CDR2 YYNGEE. The V segment lost 2 bases and the J segment 8 bases; nucleotides outside the gene matches: 8. The CDR3 is made up of 17 amino acids. The CDR3 region has the DNA TGTGCCAGCAGCGTCTATAGGGGACTAGCGGGAGGAGATGAGCAGTTCTTC. Translation: CASSVYRGLAGGDEQFF.

This sequence joins TRBV6-6 and TRBJ1-1; maybe TRBD1 (5 bases). V dropped 6 bases and J dropped 2 bases, with 10 bases sitting between them. The CDR3 extends over 13 amino acids. CDR1 MNHNY and CDR2 SVGAGI come from the germline V gene (reference sequence). The CDR3 is CASSLGGNTEAFF. The CDR3 DNA reads TGTGCCAGCAGCCTGGGGGGAAACACTGAAGCTTTCTTT.

The V and J genes are TRBV14 and TRBJ2-6; 7 nucleotides line up with TRBD1. The V segment lost 5 bases and the J segment 0 bases; nucleotides outside the gene matches: 10. CDR1 is SGHDN and CDR2 is FVKESK in the germline V gene. This CDR3 contains 18 residues. CDR3 sequence reads: CASSFHPGQDSGANVLTF. For the CDR3, the DNA is TGTGCCAGCAGCTTCCACCCTGGACAGGACTCTGGGGCCAACGTCCTGACTTTC.

This clone was seen a few times. The chain combines TRBV30 with TRBJ2-6; possibly TRBD1 for D (7 bases). Trimming stripped 6 bases from V and 1 base from J, with 19 bases between. Germline-derived CDR1 and CDR2 are GTSNPN and SVGIG (reference sequence). The CDR3 spans 17 residues. The DNA for the CDR3 is TGTGCCTGTCAGGGGGGCAGGTTTTGGTCTGGGGCCAACGTCCTGACTTTC. As protein: CACQGGRFWSGANVLTF.

This clone was observed a few times. The chain combines TRBV2 with TRBJ2-3, with D perhaps matching TRBD2 (5 bases). This CDR3 spans 15 amino acids. V was pared by 5 bases and J by 0 bases, with 12 bases between. CDR1 is SNHLY and CDR2 is FYNNEI in the germline V gene. The CDR3 is CASSLGRTSTDTQYF. The CDR3 DNA reads as TGTGCCAGCAGTCTCGGCAGGACTAGCACAGATACGCAGTATTTT.

This clone showed up just a few times. This chain uses TRBV6-4 with TRBJ2-3; 10 nucleotides line up with TRBD2. The length of the CDR3 is 16 residues. The V gene end was trimmed by 0 bases and the J gene end by 0 bases; junction bases not matched to a gene: 0. Germline CDR1 reads MRHNA; CDR2 reads SNTAGT. The chain's CDR3 is CASSDSTSGSTDTQYF. The CDR3, as DNA: TGTGCCAGCAGTGACTCGACTAGCGGGAGCACAGATACGCAGTATTTT.

This clone was counted only a few times. The chain has TRBV28 and TRBJ2-2, with TRBD2 matching 9 bases. V shed 10 bases and J 2 bases; nucleotides not matched to a gene: 14. This CDR3 comprises 17 residues. Germline V CDR1 and CDR2: MDHEN, SYDVKM. Written as DNA, the CDR3 is TGTGCCATCTCAGGGGCGCGACTAGCGGAAAACACCGGGGAGCTGTTTTTT. It codes for CAISGARLAENTGELFF. The variable domain in full, completed from reference TRBV28 and TRBJ2-2, reads DVKVTQSSRYLVKRTGEKVFLECVQDMDHENMFWYRQDPGLGLRLIYFSYDVKMKEKGDIPEGYSVSREKKERFSLILESASTNQTSMYLCAISGARLAENTGELFFGEGSRLTVL.

This clone has a handful of counts. V is TRBV9 and J is TRBJ2-2; D ambiguous. V lost 0 bases to trimming and J lost 4 bases, with 7 bases between them. Germline V gene data show CDR1 as SGDLS and CDR2 as YYNGEE. The CDR3 is 14 residues long. The CDR3 loop is CASSVATSTGELFF. The CDR3 bases are TGTGCCAGCAGCGTAGCTACGAGCACCGGGGAGCTGTTTTTT. The complete variable domain, with remaining parts taken from reference TRBV9 and TRBJ2-2, reads DSGVTQTPKHLITATGQRVTLRCSPRSGDLSVYWYQQSLDQGLQFLIQYYNGEERAKGNILERFSAQQFPDLHSELNLSSLELGDSALYFCASSVATSTGELFFGEGSRLTVL.

This clone was seen a handful of times. This sequence joins TRBV30 and TRBJ2-2; 7 nucleotides line up with TRBD2. This CDR3 is 16 amino acids long. V lost 2 bases and J lost 4; bases outside the gene matches: 10. CDR1 is GTSNPN, CDR2 SVGIG, per germline (reference sequence). The CDR3 nucleotides read TGTGCCTGGAGTAATGGGAGGGCCGGTGTCACCGGGGAGCTGTTTTTT. Its protein product is CAWSNGRAGVTGELFF.

This clone has only a few counts. The chain links TRBV10-3 to TRBJ2-7; TRBD2 agrees at 8 bases. The junction had 13 bases not matched to a gene; V was cut back by 8 bases and J by 4 bases. The CDR3 is 15 amino acids. The germline gives CDR1 ENHRY, CDR2 SYGVKD. The CDR3 sequence: CAIGGAGAQVYEQYF. The CDR3 DNA reads as TGTGCCATCGGGGGAGCGGGAGCCCAGGTTTACGAGCAGTACTTC.

This chain links TRBV15 with TRBJ2-1, with TRBD2 as a possible D gene (5 bases). Per germline, CDR1 LNHNV and CDR2 YYDKDF (reference sequence). This CDR3 contains 12 residues. Between the trimmed V and J ends, which lost 1 base and 12 bases, there was a span of 10 bases. The CDR3 loop is CATSRAAGTQFF. CDR3 in DNA: TGTGCCACCAGCAGAGCGGCGGGCACGCAGTTCTTC.

V and J are TRBV5-1 and TRBJ2-7, with no clear D. Trimming took off 6 bases at V and 4 bases at J, with 20 bases between the two ends. This CDR3 has 15 amino acids. Germline CDR1 SGHRS, CDR2 YFSETQ. CDR3 region: CASTPGVTKAYEQYF. The CDR3 region has the DNA TGCGCCAGCACCCCTGGCGTGACAAAAGCTTACGAGCAGTACTTC.

In its sample, this clone was seen a few times. The chain is built from TRBV5-6 and TRBJ2-2; 8 bases fit TRBD1. This CDR3 is 16 amino acids long. CDR1 SGHDT and CDR2 YYEEEE come from the germline V gene. J lost 7 bases, V lost 4 bases, and 12 bases had no gene match. The CDR3 region is CASSVGQGFLGGELFF. The CDR3 DNA follows: TGTGCCAGCAGCGTCGGACAGGGTTTTTTAGGCGGGGAGCTGTTTTTT. Full variable domain (rest looked up from reference TRBV5-6 and TRBJ2-2): DAGVTQSPTHLIKTRGQQVTLRCSPKSGHDTVSWYQQALGQGPQFIFQYYEEEERQRGNFPDRFSGHQFPNYSSELNVNALLLGDSALYLCASSVGQGFLGGELFFGEGSRLTVL.

The chain couples TRBV7-2 to TRBJ2-1, with no clear D. CDR1 and CDR2 (germline): SGHTA, FQGNSA. The CDR3 contains 15 residues. V shed 1 base and J shed 5 bases, with 12 bases lying between them. This CDR3 reads CASSLVSRGDNEQFF. CDR3 sequence (DNA): TGTGCCAGCAGCTTAGTATCCCGCGGAGACAATGAGCAGTTCTTC.

This clone was seen a handful of times. The V call is TRBV19, the J call TRBJ2-3; TRBD1 is a possible D gene (7 bases). Trimming shortened V by 7 bases and J by 0 bases, and 14 bases separated the two germline ends. The CDR3 has 15 amino acids. Germline V gives CDR1 LNHDA, CDR2 SQIVND (reference sequence). As DNA, the CDR3 is TGTGCCAGTACCCCGGAGGGGGCTAGCACAGATACGCAGTATTTT. This sequence encodes CASTPEGASTDTQYF.

This clone was counted only a few times. This chain connects TRBV19 to TRBJ2-1; 10 bases align to TRBD1. With 6 bases clipped from V and 0 bases from J, the junction kept 2 bases outside the gene matches. The CDR3 is 15 amino acids. The germline V gene has CDR1 LNHDA and CDR2 SQIVND (reference sequence). The CDR3 nucleotides read TGTGCCAGTAGGCGGGACAGGGGCTCCTACAATGAGCAGTTCTTC. Protein product: CASRRDRGSYNEQFF. The complete variable domain, with remaining parts taken from reference TRBV19 and TRBJ2-1, reads DGGITQSPKYLFRKEGQNVTLSCEQNLNHDAMYWYRQDPGQGLRLIYYSQIVNDFQKGDIAEGYSVSREKKESFPLTVTSAQKNPTAFYLCASRRDRGSYNEQFFGPGTRLTVL.

This clone was detected only a few times. This sequence joins TRBV6-5 and TRBJ1-1; a weak D match, TRBD1 (6 bases). This CDR3 is built from 15 residues. The germline CDR1 and CDR2 sequences are MNHEY and SVGAGI. Between the trimmed V and J ends, which lost 5 bases and 5 bases, there was a span of 18 bases. The CDR3 sequence is CASSPPGPQGTEAFF. CDR3 DNA: TGTGCCAGCAGTCCCCCAGGGCCCCAGGGGACTGAAGCTTTCTTT.

This clone occurred many times. The rearrangement joins TRBV4-1 to TRBJ1-4; no clear D. The CDR3 has 14 residues. Trimming removed 0 bases from V and 12 bases from J, with 14 bases in between. The germline gives CDR1 MGHRA, CDR2 YSYEKL. CDR3 bases: TGCGCCAGCAGCCAAGAACTATCTGGGAGGGAACTGTTTTTT. It is translated as CASSQELSGRELFF.

This clone was seen more than once but under ten times. V is TRBV5-1 and J is TRBJ1-1; maybe TRBD1 (6 bases). V was pared by 3 bases and J by 3 bases, with 12 bases between. The germline CDR1 and CDR2 sequences are SGHRS and YFSETQ. This CDR3 region has 14 residues. CDR3 nucleotide sequence: TGCGCCAGCAGCTACTACAGGGATGACACTGAAGCTTTCTTT. This codes for CASSYYRDDTEAFF.

There are a few counts of this clone. V is TRBV18 and J is TRBJ2-1; TRBD2 might be the D (6 bases). The CDR3 runs to 13 residues. V lost 1 base, J lost 6 bases, and 7 bases lay in between. Germline V gene lookup returns CDR1 KGHSH and CDR2 LQKENI. As DNA, the CDR3 is TGTGCCAGCTCACCACAGGGAGGCAATGAGCAGTTCTTC. It codes for CASSPQGGNEQFF.

This chain uses TRBV9 with TRBJ2-1; TRBD2 matches at 9 bases. The length of the CDR3 is 15 residues. Germline V gives CDR1 SGDLS, CDR2 YYNGEE. V shed 4 bases and J 2 bases; nucleotides not matched to a gene: 4. Here the CDR3 DNA reads TGTGCCAGCAGCCCCACTAGCGGGCCCTACAATGAGCAGTTCTTC. Translation: CASSPTSGPYNEQFF.

This clone was detected a few times. This chain links TRBV27 with TRBJ1-2; TRBD1 matches at 9 bases. The CDR3 sequence is 13 residues long. V gave up 5 bases and J gave up 8 bases; unmatched junction bases: 6. CDR1 is MNHEY, CDR2 SMNVEV, per germline (reference sequence). This chain's CDR3 is CASSMGQGRGYTF. The CDR3 coding sequence is TGTGCCAGCAGTATGGGACAGGGTCGCGGCTACACCTTC.

There are a few counts of this clone. The chain uses TRBV28 and TRBJ2-7; 13 nucleotides agree with TRBD2. Germline-derived CDR1 and CDR2 are MDHEN and SYDVKM. V trimming: 3 bases; J trimming: 3 bases; junction bases outside the gene matches: 2. There are 15 residues in the CDR3. In nucleotides, the CDR3 is TGTGCCAGCAGTTTCGGACTAGCGGGAGACTACGAGCAGTACTTC. It encodes CASSFGLAGDYEQYF.

The table lists this clone with a few counts. The V and J genes are TRBV4-1 and TRBJ2-5, with TRBD2 matching over 9 bases. The CDR3 loop spans 15 amino acids. From germline, CDR1 is MGHRA and CDR2 YSYEKL. V shed 2 bases, J shed 1 base, and the junction held 2 bases outside the gene matches. The CDR3 bases are TGCGCCAGCAGCCAAACGACTAGCGGCCAAGAGACCCAGTACTTC. This sequence encodes CASSQTTSGQETQYF.

The genes are TRBV6-5 and TRBJ1-2, with a possible D match to TRBD1 (5 bases). V lost 6 bases to trimming and J lost 2 bases, with 16 bases between them. CDR1 and CDR2 from the germline V gene are MNHEY and SVGAGI. The CDR3 contains 15 residues. Here the CDR3 reads CASSRAGGRNYGYTF. In DNA form, the CDR3 reads TGTGCCAGCAGCCGAGCGGGGGGGAGAAACTATGGCTACACCTTC.

This chain connects TRBV7-9 to TRBJ2-7, with 8 nucleotides matching TRBD2. This CDR3 spans 16 amino acids. The V gene's germline CDR1 is SEHNR and CDR2 FQNEAQ (reference sequence). Trimming took 1 base from V and 1 from J; bases not matched to a gene: 6. The CDR3 DNA reads TGTGCCAGCAGCTTAGGTGTGGGACTAGGATCCTACGAGCAGTACTTC. The encoded protein is CASSLGVGLGSYEQYF.

The rearrangement uses TRBV5-6 and TRBJ2-3, with D maybe TRBD1 (6 bases). The V gene lost 2 bases and the J gene lost 2 bases, with 9 bases spanning the gap. CDR1 SGHDT and CDR2 YYEEEE come from the germline V gene. The CDR3 is made up of 14 amino acids. CDR3 sequence: CASSLQGFTDTQYF. The CDR3 bases are TGTGCCAGCAGCTTACAGGGTTTCACAGATACGCAGTATTTT.

The chain uses TRBV29-1 and TRBJ2-7; 7 positions agree with TRBD2. From germline, CDR1 is SQVTM and CDR2 ANQGSEA. V dropped 6 bases and J dropped 3; count of bases not matched to a gene: 8. CDR3 length: 13 residues. DNA of the CDR3: TGCAGCGTGGGGCGGGAGACCGGCTACGAGCAGTACTTC. Translating gives CSVGRETGYEQYF.

This clone was seen only a few times. The chain couples TRBV6-6 to TRBJ2-2; D remains unclear. CDR3 length: 15 amino acids. Trimming removed 4 bases at V and 1 base at J, with 10 bases between. Germline CDR1 and CDR2: MNHNY and SVGAGI (reference sequence). DNA of the CDR3: TGTGCCAGCAGTTCAAGACGGGTGAACACCGGGGAGCTGTTTTTT. Amino acids: CASSSRRVNTGELFF.